Each of the 16 T cell receptor beta chains below was sequenced from the same sample in a study of T cell changes during pregnancy in multiple sclerosis. The data were produced by immunoSEQ multiplex PCR, yet TCRdb's version contains in-frame clones alone and is incomplete. The table has some 74,000 clones, roughly 89% seen once. The sample was peripheral blood, taken after pregnancy. The source is a female donor in good health, enrolled as a control in a pregnancy study.

The CDR3 reads CASSTGQGNHQPQHF. CDR3 sequence (DNA): TGTGCCAGCAGTACCGGACAGGGAAATCATCAGCCCCAGCATTTT. This chain joins TRBV28 and TRBJ1-5; TRBD1 agrees at 8 bases. Germline CDR1 and CDR2: MDHEN and SYDVKM. V was clipped by 5 bases and J by 5 bases; unmatched bases: 8. This CDR3 contains 15 residues.

This clone has more than one count but fewer than ten. The V gene is TRBV19, the J gene TRBJ1-1; D might be TRBD1 (5 bases). The CDR3 loop spans 13 amino acids. Germline-derived CDR1 and CDR2 are LNHDA and SQIVND (reference sequence). V was clipped by 6 bases and J by 2 bases, with 10 bases between them. CDR3 coding DNA: TGTGCCAGTAGGAACAGGATAAACACTGAAGCTTTCTTT. As protein: CASRNRINTEAFF.

The chain combines TRBV7-9 with TRBJ2-1; 14 bases are shared with TRBD2. Germline V lookup: CDR1 SEHNR, CDR2 FQNEAQ (reference sequence). The length of the CDR3 is 18 residues. V was clipped by 5 bases and J by 1 base; unmatched bases: 7. CDR3 sequence: CASSADWTSGRSYNEQFF. CDR3 DNA sequence: TGTGCCAGCAGCGCAGATTGGACTAGCGGGAGGTCCTACAATGAGCAGTTCTTC. Supplemented by reference TRBV7-9 and TRBJ2-1, the full variable domain reads DTGVSQNPRHKITKRGQNVTFRCDPISEHNRLYWYRQTLGQGPEFLTYFQNEAQLEKSRLLSDRFSAERPKGSFSTLEIQRTEQGDSAMYLCASSADWTSGRSYNEQFFGPGTRLTVL.

The chain couples TRBV29-1 to TRBJ1-4; no firm D call. Germline V gene data show CDR1 as SQVTM and CDR2 as ANQGSEA. Trimming took 4 bases from V and 4 from J, leaving 13 bases between them. The CDR3 length is 14 residues. This CDR3 reads CSVGPGLHNEKLFF. The CDR3 region has the DNA TGCAGCGTTGGGCCCGGACTCCATAATGAAAAACTGTTTTTT. Looking up the rest from reference TRBV29-1 and TRBJ1-4 gives the full variable domain: SAVISQKPSRDICQRGTSLTIQCQVDSQVTMMFWYRQQPGQSLTLIATANQGSEATYESGFVIDKFPISRPNLTFSTLTVSNMSPEDSSIYLCSVGPGLHNEKLFFGSGTQLSVL.

This sequence joins TRBV4-1 and TRBJ2-3; D might be TRBD1 (5 bases). This CDR3 has 15 amino acids. CDR1 and CDR2 from the germline V gene are MGHRA and YSYEKL. Trimming cost V 1 base and J 5 bases, with 13 bases left between them. CDR3 nucleotide sequence: TGCGCCAGCAGCCAAGGCAGGGTTTGGGAAGATACGCAGTATTTT. Its protein product is CASSQGRVWEDTQYF.

The J gene is TRBJ1-1, the V gene TRBV7-3; TRBD1 might be the D (5 bases). Germline V CDR1 and CDR2: SGHTA, FQGTGA. The CDR3 covers 14 residues. With 5 bases removed from V and 3 bases from J, the gap between germline ends came to 13 bases. The CDR3 coding sequence is TGTGCCAGCAGCCCAGACCAGGGCTACACTGAAGCTTTCTTT. Translating it yields CASSPDQGYTEAFF.

This chain joins TRBV7-9 and TRBJ2-1; the D gene is possibly TRBD2 (6 bases). The CDR3 is made up of 16 amino acids. V lost 3 bases and J 0 bases, leaving 12 bases between the germline ends. Germline V lookup: CDR1 SEHNR, CDR2 FQNEAQ (reference sequence). Here the CDR3 reads CASSLEGSSSYNEQFF. In nucleotides, the CDR3 is TGTGCCAGCAGCTTGGAGGGGTCGAGCTCCTACAATGAGCAGTTCTTC.

The gene calls are TRBV28 and TRBJ2-7; 8 nucleotides agree with TRBD1. The V and J ends lost 5 bases and 4 bases, in that order; junction bases with no gene match: 16. Germline assignment: CDR1 MDHEN and CDR2 SYDVKM. The CDR3 sequence is 17 residues long. The CDR3 loop reads CASSPITGTGPMYEQYF. In DNA form, the CDR3 reads TGTGCCAGCAGTCCTATTACCGGGACAGGCCCGATGTACGAGCAGTACTTC.

This clone is a singleton in its sample. The chain has TRBV4-1 and TRBJ2-1; TRBD2 matches at 12 bases. CDR3 length: 17 amino acids. CDR1 and CDR2 from the germline V gene are MGHRA and YSYEKL. Trimming removed 0 bases from V and 8 bases from J; junction bases left unmatched: 8. CDR3 residues: CASSQDWASGGAHEQFF. The CDR3 DNA is TGCGCCAGCAGCCAAGATTGGGCTAGCGGGGGGGCCCATGAGCAGTTCTTC.

V and J are TRBV21-1 and TRBJ2-1; the table's D call TRBD2 went unverified against the DNA. TRBV21-1 is a listed pseudogene. This CDR3 is 16 amino acids long. This CDR3 is CASSKAFWRGGNEQFF. CDR3 DNA: TGTGCCAGCAGCAAAGCTTTTTGGCGGGGGGGCAATGAGCAGTTCTTC.

The gene calls are TRBV19 and TRBJ1-5; possible D gene TRBD1, 6 bases. Germline-derived CDR1 and CDR2 are LNHDA and SQIVND (reference sequence). Trimming took 5 bases from V and 0 from J, leaving 17 bases between them. The CDR3 extends over 17 amino acids. The CDR3 DNA reads as TGTGCCAGTAGTCCCATTTCGGGACAAAATAGCAATCAGCCCCAGCATTTT. Its translation: CASSPISGQNSNQPQHF.

The CDR3 sequence is CASSEPSSASSYNEQFF. In DNA, the CDR3 is TGTGCCAGCAGCGAACCCTCCAGCGCAAGCTCCTACAATGAGCAGTTCTTC. V usage is TRBV7-9 and J usage is TRBJ2-1, with D hard to call. Trimming pared 5 bases from V and 0 bases from J, leaving 17 bases between. CDR3 size: 17 residues. Germline V lookup: CDR1 SEHNR, CDR2 FQNEAQ (reference sequence).

This clone was detected a few times. The V call is TRBV6-5, the J call TRBJ2-7, with a weak D call TRBD1 (6 bases). CDR1 is MNHEY and CDR2 is SVGAGI in the germline V gene. Trimming stripped 6 bases from V and 4 bases from J, with 16 bases between. The CDR3 runs 14 residues. Here the CDR3 DNA reads TGTGCCAGCAGCAGGGGTCAGGGACGGTACGAGCAGTACTTC. Protein sequence: CASSRGQGRYEQYF.

The chain links TRBV19 to TRBJ2-7; 7 bases are shared with TRBD2. The V segment lost 5 bases and the J segment 7 bases; nucleotides outside the gene matches: 14. Germline assignment: CDR1 LNHDA and CDR2 SQIVND (reference sequence). This CDR3 has 15 amino acids. DNA of the CDR3: TGTGCCAGTAGTCCGCCGGGGACGCCCGGGAGGGAGCAGTACTTC. Translating gives CASSPPGTPGREQYF.

The CDR3 loop is CASSLAGGDRGPDTQYF. The CDR3 nucleotides read TGTGCCAGCAGCTTAGCGGGGGGGGACAGGGGCCCAGATACGCAGTATTTT. V and J are TRBV7-6 and TRBJ2-3; 10 positions match TRBD1. Germline V gene data show CDR1 as SGHVS and CDR2 as FNYEAQ. V was pared by 0 bases and J by 4 bases, with 7 bases of the junction left unmatched. CDR3 size: 17 residues.

CDR3 amino acids: CAWSVPSYRASNEKLFF. The CDR3 DNA reads TGTGCCTGGAGTGTACCCTCCTACAGGGCATCTAATGAAAAACTGTTTTTT. The rearrangement links TRBV30 to TRBJ1-4; D might be TRBD1 (6 bases). Germline assignment: CDR1 GTSNPN and CDR2 SVGIG (reference sequence). The ends were cut back, 0 bases at V and 3 bases at J, with 17 bases in the middle. This CDR3 has 17 amino acids.